The clone carrying this TCR beta chain was observed once. Data came from immunoSEQ multiplex PCR; TCRdb stores just in-frame clones and leaves some out. The sample includes 85,000 to 90,000 clones, roughly 90% of them seen just once. The time point is: pretreatment peripheral blood. The data belong to a study of PD-L1 blockade in urothelial cancer. Germline loops: CDR1 KGHSH, CDR2 LQKENI. The CDR3 spans 13 residues. V was pared by 6 bases and J by 1 base, with 9 bases between. This chain joins TRBV18 and TRBJ1-1; D gene ambiguous. This specimen consisted of PBMCs, obtained around atezolizumab (anti-PD-L1) treatment. This TCR was recovered from an elderly woman with urothelial cancer. CDR3 nucleotides: TGTGCCAGCTCTCTACAGAGGAACACTGAAGCTTTCTTT. Protein product: CASSLQRNTEAFF.